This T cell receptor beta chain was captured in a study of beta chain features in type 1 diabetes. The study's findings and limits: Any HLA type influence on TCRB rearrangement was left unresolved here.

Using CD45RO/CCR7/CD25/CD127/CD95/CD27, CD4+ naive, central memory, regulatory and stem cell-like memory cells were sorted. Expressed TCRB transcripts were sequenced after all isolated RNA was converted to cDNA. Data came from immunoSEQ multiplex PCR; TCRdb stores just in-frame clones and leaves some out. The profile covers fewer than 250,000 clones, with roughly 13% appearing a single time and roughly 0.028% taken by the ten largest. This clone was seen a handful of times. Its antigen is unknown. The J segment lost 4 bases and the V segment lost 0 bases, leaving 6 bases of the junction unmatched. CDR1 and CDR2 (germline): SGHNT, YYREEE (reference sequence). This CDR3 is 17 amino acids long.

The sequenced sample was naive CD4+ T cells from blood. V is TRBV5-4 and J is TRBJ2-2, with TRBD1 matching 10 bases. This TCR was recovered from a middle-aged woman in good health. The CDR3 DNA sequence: TGTGCCAGCAGCTTGGACACCGGGACAGGGGTCACCGGGGAGCTGTTTTTT. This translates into CASSLDTGTGVTGELFF. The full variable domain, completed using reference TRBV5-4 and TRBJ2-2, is ETGVTQSPTHLIKTRGQQVTLRCSSQSGHNTVSWYQQALGQGPQFIFQYYREEENGRGNFPPRFSGLQFPNYSSELNVNALELDDSALYLCASSLDTGTGVTGELFFGEGSRLTVL.